The 15 T cell receptor beta chains reported below all come from one sample, sequenced in a study of T cell repertoires in cytomegalovirus infection. TCRdb reprocessed the reads via MiXCR and lists one record per CDR3 protein. The sample contains about 740,000 distinct CDR3 sequences, approximately 34% of which appear only once. Material: PBMCs. These receptors were collected from a human donor in good health (CMV status not recorded). Some clones in this sample may be carry-over from other donors' samples.

The V call is TRBV15, the J call TRBJ2-1; 8 bases are a match to TRBD2. Unmatched junction bases numbered 13, after V lost 0 bases and J lost 9 bases. The germline V gene encodes CDR1 LNHNV and CDR2 YYDKDF (reference sequence). The CDR3 spans 17 residues. CDR3 nucleotide sequence: TGTGCCACCAGCAGAGATTTTCGGGAGGGCGGGTGGGGTGAGCAGTTCTTC. Translated: CATSRDFREGGWGEQFF.

The J gene is TRBJ1-2, the V gene TRBV25-1, with D possibly TRBD1 on 6 matching bases. The CDR3 length is 14 residues. V was trimmed by 4 bases and J by 0 bases, leaving 9 bases between them. Germline values: CDR1 MGHDK, CDR2 SYGVNS. The CDR3 region has the DNA TGTGCCAGCAGTGTCCCAGGGGCTAACTATGGCTACACCTTC. It translates to CASSVPGANYGYTF.

The V gene is TRBV5-6, the J gene TRBJ1-1; the D is unclear. Germline V CDR1 and CDR2: SGHDT, YYEEEE. Trimming took off 2 bases at V and 5 bases at J, with 7 bases between the two ends. CDR3 size: 12 residues. CDR3 amino acids: CASSLSWTEAFF. CDR3 in DNA: TGTGCCAGCAGCTTAAGTTGGACTGAAGCTTTCTTT.

The chain employs TRBV12-3 or TRBV12-4 and TRBJ2-5; 8 positions agree with TRBD2. This CDR3 is 14 amino acids long. J lost 5 bases, V lost 3 bases, and 5 bases had no gene match. The CDR3 reads CASSFTGGGETQYF. As DNA, the CDR3 is TGTGCCAGCAGTTTTACGGGGGGGGGGGAGACCCAGTACTTC.

The chain carries TRBV28 and TRBJ1-5; D remains unclear. The V end was cut by 4 bases, the J end by 7 bases, with 5 bases between. CDR3 size: 11 residues. Germline V gives CDR1 MDHEN, CDR2 SYDVKM. CDR3 nucleotides: TGTGCCAGCAGTTCAGAACAGCCCCAGCATTTT. Protein sequence: CASSSEQPQHF.

The chain uses TRBV20-1 and TRBJ2-3, with 7 bases fitting TRBD2. The CDR3 totals 16 residues. CDR1 DFQATT and CDR2 SNEGSKA come from the germline V gene (reference sequence). Trimming cost V 0 bases and J 2 bases; bases outside gene matches: 8. CDR3 sequence reads: CSARDRVGTTTDTQYF. Written as DNA, the CDR3 is TGCAGTGCTAGAGATCGCGTCGGGACTACCACAGATACGCAGTATTTT.

This clonotype was counted ten times or more. This sequence joins TRBV7-2 and TRBJ1-6, with no clear D. The CDR3 consists of 15 residues. Trimming removed 1 base from V and 13 bases from J, with 17 bases in between. Germline CDR1 is SGHTA and CDR2 is FQGNSA. The CDR3 bases are TGTGCCAGCAGCTTAGGGATGCCTCCCCGGGATCCCCTCCACTTT. Protein sequence: CASSLGMPPRDPLHF.

The gene calls are TRBV7-9 and TRBJ1-2, with D uncertain. The V gene lost 2 bases and the J gene lost 2 bases, with 9 bases spanning the gap. This CDR3 is built from 14 residues. The V gene's germline CDR1 is SEHNR and CDR2 FQNEAQ (reference sequence). The CDR3 nucleotides are TGTGCCAGCAGCTTATTTGGCAGAAACTATGGCTACACCTTC. Translated: CASSLFGRNYGYTF.

The chain is built from TRBV12-3 or TRBV12-4 and TRBJ2-5; no clear D gene. This CDR3 contains 14 residues. V was trimmed by 6 bases and J by 0 bases, leaving 11 bases between them. CDR3 in amino acids: CASRGSAYQETQYF. The CDR3 DNA follows: TGTGCCAGCAGGGGGTCCGCGTACCAAGAGACCCAGTACTTC.

This clonotype was seen ten or more times. This chain uses TRBV7-9 with TRBJ2-7; TRBD2 matches 14 bases. CDR1 and CDR2 (germline): SEHNR, FQNEAQ (reference sequence). V lost 5 bases and J lost 2; bases outside the gene matches: 11. The CDR3 is 18 amino acids. CDR3 region: CASSPRLAGGQLTYEQYF. The CDR3 DNA reads as TGTGCCAGCAGCCCGCGACTAGCGGGAGGGCAATTAACCTACGAGCAGTACTTC.

This clonotype came up a few times. The chain uses TRBV27 and TRBJ2-3; D is uncertain. Germline loops: CDR1 MNHEY, CDR2 SMNVEV (reference sequence). The V gene lost 2 bases and the J gene lost 1 base, with 10 bases spanning the gap. This CDR3 spans 15 amino acids. Here the CDR3 reads CASSLVVLGTDTQYF. The DNA of the CDR3 is TGTGCCAGCAGTTTAGTGGTCCTGGGCACAGATACGCAGTATTTT.

This clonotype turned up a few times. The chain has TRBV12-3 or TRBV12-4 and TRBJ2-5, with 14 bases lining up with TRBD2. This CDR3 spans 15 amino acids. V lost 6 bases and J lost 4; bases outside the gene matches: 4. CDR3 region: CASSQGLAGGETQYF. CDR3 DNA sequence: TGTGCCAGCAGCCAAGGACTAGCGGGGGGAGAGACCCAGTACTTC.

This clonotype was found once. This chain links TRBV5-1 with TRBJ1-4; TRBD1 is a possible D gene (6 bases). Germline CDR1 SGHRS, CDR2 YFSETQ. V was shortened by 7 bases and J by 3 bases, with 19 bases between the two germline ends. CDR3 length: 16 amino acids. Written as DNA, the CDR3 is TGCGCCAGCGGACCGGACAGAAACCTTCCTAATGAAAAACTGTTTTTT. It translates to CASGPDRNLPNEKLFF.

This clonotype was detected ten times or more. The chain recombines TRBV7-2 with TRBJ1-3; D possibly corresponds to TRBD1 (5 bases). V lost 1 base and J 2 bases, leaving 9 bases between the germline ends. Germline CDR1 and CDR2: SGHTA and FQGNSA. The CDR3 has 15 amino acids. The CDR3 spells CASSLGGIAGNTIYF. DNA of the CDR3: TGTGCCAGCAGCTTAGGGGGGATAGCTGGAAACACCATATATTTT. The full variable domain, its missing parts supplied by reference TRBV7-2 and TRBJ1-3, is GAGVSQSPSNKVTEKGKDVELRCDPISGHTALYWYRQSLGQGLEFLIYFQGNSAPDKSGLPSDRFSAERTGGSVSTLTIQRTQQEDSAVYLCASSLGGIAGNTIYFGEGSWLTVV.

The rearrangement joins TRBV30 to TRBJ1-1; D is perhaps TRBD1 (6 bases). The germline gives CDR1 GTSNPN, CDR2 SVGIG (reference sequence). The CDR3 contains 13 residues. The germline V and J ends were trimmed by 2 bases and 5 bases, with 12 bases remaining between them. CDR3 DNA sequence: TGTGCCTGGAGTCACACAGGGATTACTGAAGCTTTCTTT. This translates into CAWSHTGITEAFF.